These 20 T cell receptor beta chains came from one sample sequenced in a study of graft-versus-host responses after intestinal transplantation (dated by TCRdb to 2020 to 2022). No antigens are known for them. The method behind the library was the immunoSEQ multiplex PCR assay. TCRdb took this table from immuneACCESS and kept in-frame rearrangements with V and J called. Such tables lack part of the clones; where checked against another copy, unresolved V genes explain under half of the gap, and the rest is unexplained. The sample yields tens of thousands of clones; roughly 91% were counted once. The ten biggest clones cover 0.5% of the sample. The sample's time point label, decoded: cells obtained before transplantation from donor or recipient. Source: unstimulated CD8+ T cells sorted from spleen or lymph node cells, taken before intestinal transplant. All receptors derive from a human donor who received an intestinal transplant.

The V call is TRBV27, the J call TRBJ2-3, with 15 bases fitting TRBD2. Germline CDR1 is MNHEY and CDR2 is SMNVEV (reference sequence). V shed 5 bases and J 7 bases; nucleotides not matched to a gene: 13. This CDR3 spans 18 amino acids. CDR3 bases: TGTGCCAGCAGTGTAGGGGATTGGGGACTAGCGGGAGGAAATACGCAGTATTTT. As protein: CASSVGDWGLAGGNTQYF.

V is TRBV27 and J is TRBJ2-2, with TRBD2 matching 11 bases. V lost 5 bases and J lost 5; bases outside the gene matches: 7. Germline CDR1 MNHEY, CDR2 SMNVEV (reference sequence). This CDR3 region has 16 residues. The CDR3 nucleotides are TGTGCCAGCAGTCCACTAGCGGGGGCGGGTACCGGGGAGCTGTTTTTT. Protein: CASSPLAGAGTGELFF.

The chain employs TRBV19 and TRBJ2-1, with no clear D. This CDR3 has 11 amino acids. Trimming stripped 3 bases from V and 6 bases from J, with 3 bases between. Per germline, CDR1 LNHDA and CDR2 SQIVND (reference sequence). Here the CDR3 DNA reads TGTGCCAGTAGTATCTTCAATGAGCAGTTCTTC. This codes for CASSIFNEQFF.

This chain uses TRBV6-6 with TRBJ1-4, with a tentative D call TRBD1 (5 bases). Germline loops: CDR1 MNHNY, CDR2 SVGAGI (reference sequence). This CDR3 comprises 15 residues. Trimming took off 2 bases at V and 0 bases at J, with 7 bases between the two ends. CDR3 nucleotides: TGTGCCAGCAGTTACAGGGGTGCAACTAATGAAAAACTGTTTTTT. It encodes CASSYRGATNEKLFF.

This chain links TRBV6-1 with TRBJ2-3; 10 bases are a match to TRBD2. The CDR3 runs to 18 residues. V trimming: 3 bases; J trimming: 5 bases; junction bases outside the gene matches: 14. Germline lookup yields CDR1 MNHNS and CDR2 SASEGT. The CDR3 nucleotides are TGTGCCAGCAGTGACAGGCGGAGGAGGATAGCGGGAGGAGATACGCAGTATTTT. It translates to CASSDRRRRIAGGDTQYF.

In regard to this clone: Other DNA sequences of this sample code for an identical CDR3. V gene TRBV19 combines with J gene TRBJ2-7; 8 bases fit TRBD2. Losses at the gene ends were 6 bases for V and 3 bases for J; bases not matched to a gene: 4. The germline V gene encodes CDR1 LNHDA and CDR2 SQIVND (reference sequence). The CDR3 has 13 amino acids. CDR3 residues: CASSPTSGYEQYF. The CDR3 region has the DNA TGTGCCAGTAGCCCCACTAGCGGCTACGAGCAGTACTTC.

The chain carries TRBV9 and TRBJ2-1; TRBD1 might be the D (6 bases). This CDR3 contains 15 residues. V lost 0 bases and J 6 bases, leaving 13 bases between the germline ends. The germline V gene encodes CDR1 SGDLS and CDR2 YYNGEE. The CDR3 loop reads CASSVEQGDTNEQFF. In DNA, the CDR3 is TGTGCCAGCAGCGTAGAACAGGGTGACACCAATGAGCAGTTCTTC.

This clone was seen a single time. V usage is TRBV9 and J usage is TRBJ1-6; 7 bases match TRBD1. The germline gives CDR1 SGDLS, CDR2 YYNGEE. J gave up 4 bases and V 3 bases, and 13 bases lay outside the gene matches. The CDR3 runs to 18 residues. CDR3 loop: CASSGVGQGEPYNSPLHF. In DNA, the CDR3 is TGTGCCAGCAGCGGGGTTGGTCAGGGGGAGCCTTATAATTCACCCCTCCACTTT. Combining the CDR3 with reference TRBV9 and TRBJ1-6 gives the whole variable domain DSGVTQTPKHLITATGQRVTLRCSPRSGDLSVYWYQQSLDQGLQFLIQYYNGEERAKGNILERFSAQQFPDLHSELNLSSLELGDSALYFCASSGVGQGEPYNSPLHFGNGTRLTVT.

CDR3 sequence (DNA): TGTGCCAGCAGCACCTTACTAGCGGGGGACACAGATACGCAGTATTTT. Translated: CASSTLLAGDTDTQYF. The chain links TRBV5-6 to TRBJ2-3; 11 nucleotides align to TRBD2. The CDR3 contains 16 residues. Per germline, CDR1 SGHDT and CDR2 YYEEEE. Germline trimming cut 4 bases from V and 2 bases from J; bases unmatched to any gene: 6.

The CDR3 DNA is TGTGCCAGCAGCCAGACAGGGGCCACCTACGAGCAGTACTTC. Translated: CASSQTGATYEQYF. This sequence joins TRBV7-9 and TRBJ2-7; 8 nucleotides line up with TRBD1. The CDR3 loop spans 14 amino acids. The ends lost 5 bases at V and 2 bases at J; junction bases unmatched: 5. Germline CDR1 reads SEHNR; CDR2 reads FQNEAQ (reference sequence).

The chain uses TRBV9 and TRBJ2-5; a weak D match, TRBD2 (6 bases). The CDR3 is made up of 15 amino acids. Germline V gene sequence: CDR1 SGDLS, CDR2 YYNGEE. Trimming took off 0 bases at V and 3 bases at J, with 12 bases between the two ends. The DNA of the CDR3 is TGTGCCAGCAGCGTAGAGTTTGGACTAAAAGAGACCCAGTACTTC. This encodes CASSVEFGLKETQYF.

The rearrangement joins TRBV5-1 to TRBJ2-1; 13 nucleotides match TRBD2. V shed 4 bases and J 7 bases; nucleotides not matched to a gene: 14. From germline, CDR1 is SGHRS and CDR2 YFSETQ. The CDR3 runs 18 residues. DNA for the CDR3: TGCGCCAGCAGCCCCGGGACTAGCGGGAACGTAGGGGGGAATGAGCAGTTCTTC. Protein sequence: CASSPGTSGNVGGNEQFF.

This clone was observed once. The V gene is TRBV30, the J gene TRBJ2-3, with a possible D match to TRBD2 (5 bases). CDR1 and CDR2 from the germline V gene are GTSNPN and SVGIG (reference sequence). This CDR3 has 14 amino acids. Trimming shortened V by 4 bases and J by 2 bases, and 13 bases separated the two germline ends. The CDR3 loop is CAWTPGDATDTQYF. In DNA, the CDR3 is TGTGCCTGGACCCCCGGGGATGCCACAGATACGCAGTATTTT.

J is TRBJ2-4 and V is TRBV30; D is possibly TRBD2 (5 bases). Germline CDR1 GTSNPN, CDR2 SVGIG (reference sequence). Deletions cut 0 bases from V and 4 bases from J, with 31 bases between. The CDR3 extends over 21 amino acids. CDR3 amino acids: CAWSVLRGPEARAIVKNIQYF. The DNA for the CDR3 is TGTGCCTGGAGTGTACTCCGCGGGCCTGAAGCCCGGGCCATTGTGAAAAACATTCAGTACTTC.

The chain links TRBV27 to TRBJ2-5; D is perhaps TRBD2 (6 bases). This CDR3 contains 14 residues. Germline V CDR1 and CDR2: MNHEY, SMNVEV (reference sequence). Trimming cost V 4 bases and J 2 bases, with 11 bases left between them. The CDR3 region has the DNA TGTGCCAGCAGTTCCGGGGGTAGGCAAGAGACCCAGTACTTC. It translates to CASSSGGRQETQYF.

J is TRBJ1-1 and V is TRBV27; weak D call: TRBD1 (6 bases). Germline V lookup: CDR1 MNHEY, CDR2 SMNVEV (reference sequence). The CDR3 sequence is 14 residues long. V was clipped by 3 bases and J by 1 base, with 9 bases between them. The CDR3, as DNA: TGTGCCAGCAGTTTTATCAGGGGGAACACTGAAGCTTTCTTT. Encoded protein: CASSFIRGNTEAFF.

The chain links TRBV19 to TRBJ1-1, with unresolved D. CDR3 length: 13 amino acids. V shed 5 bases and J shed 0 bases, with 7 bases lying between them. CDR1 and CDR2 (germline): LNHDA, SQIVND (reference sequence). The CDR3, as DNA: TGTGCCAGTAGTTTGTCCATGAACACTGAAGCTTTCTTT. This translates into CASSLSMNTEAFF. Full variable domain (missing parts from reference TRBV19 and TRBJ1-1): DGGITQSPKYLFRKEGQNVTLSCEQNLNHDAMYWYRQDPGQGLRLIYYSQIVNDFQKGDIAEGYSVSREKKESFPLTVTSAQKNPTAFYLCASSLSMNTEAFFGQGTRLTVV.

This chain connects TRBV7-9 to TRBJ2-1, with 7 positions matching TRBD1. The CDR3 is 18 residues long. Losses at the gene ends were 5 bases for V and 1 base for J; bases not matched to a gene: 14. CDR1 is SEHNR and CDR2 is FQNEAQ in the germline V gene (reference sequence). The DNA of the CDR3 is TGTGCCAGCAGCCCGAGACAGGGCGCGGAAGCTTCCTACAATGAGCAGTTCTTC. Translated: CASSPRQGAEASYNEQFF.

The V and J genes are TRBV29-1 and TRBJ2-7, with 11 bases identical to TRBD2. This CDR3 region has 14 residues. Per the germline V gene, CDR1 is SQVTM and CDR2 is ANQGSEA. Trimming cost V 6 bases and J 3 bases; bases outside gene matches: 7. The CDR3 nucleotides read TGCAGCGTCGCCGGGACTAGCGGCGTCTACGAGCAGTACTTC. Translation gives CSVAGTSGVYEQYF.

The rearrangement uses TRBV6-4 and TRBJ2-1; TRBD2 agrees at 8 bases. Germline lookup yields CDR1 MRHNA and CDR2 SNTAGT. The CDR3 is 15 amino acids. The V gene end was trimmed by 4 bases and the J gene end by 4 bases; junction bases not matched to a gene: 6. The CDR3 spells CASSGRAGAYNEQFF. The CDR3 DNA sequence: TGTGCCAGCAGTGGGAGAGCGGGAGCATACAATGAGCAGTTCTTC.